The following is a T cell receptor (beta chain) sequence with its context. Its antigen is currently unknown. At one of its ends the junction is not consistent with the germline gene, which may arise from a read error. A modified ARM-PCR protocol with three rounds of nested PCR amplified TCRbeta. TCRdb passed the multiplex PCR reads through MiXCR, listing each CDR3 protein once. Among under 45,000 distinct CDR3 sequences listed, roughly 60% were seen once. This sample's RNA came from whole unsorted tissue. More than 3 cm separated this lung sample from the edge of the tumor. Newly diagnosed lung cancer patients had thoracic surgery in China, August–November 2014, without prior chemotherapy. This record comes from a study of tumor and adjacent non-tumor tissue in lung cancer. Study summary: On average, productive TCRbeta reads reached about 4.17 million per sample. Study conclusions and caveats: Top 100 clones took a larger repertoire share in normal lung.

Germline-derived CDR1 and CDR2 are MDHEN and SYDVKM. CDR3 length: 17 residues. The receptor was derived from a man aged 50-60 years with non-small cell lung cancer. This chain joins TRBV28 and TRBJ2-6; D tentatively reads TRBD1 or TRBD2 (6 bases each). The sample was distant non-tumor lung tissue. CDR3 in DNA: TGTGCCAGCGGTCTTAGGGGGGTACGCTCTCGGGCCAACGTCCTGACTTTC. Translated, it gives CASGLRGVRSRANVLTF.